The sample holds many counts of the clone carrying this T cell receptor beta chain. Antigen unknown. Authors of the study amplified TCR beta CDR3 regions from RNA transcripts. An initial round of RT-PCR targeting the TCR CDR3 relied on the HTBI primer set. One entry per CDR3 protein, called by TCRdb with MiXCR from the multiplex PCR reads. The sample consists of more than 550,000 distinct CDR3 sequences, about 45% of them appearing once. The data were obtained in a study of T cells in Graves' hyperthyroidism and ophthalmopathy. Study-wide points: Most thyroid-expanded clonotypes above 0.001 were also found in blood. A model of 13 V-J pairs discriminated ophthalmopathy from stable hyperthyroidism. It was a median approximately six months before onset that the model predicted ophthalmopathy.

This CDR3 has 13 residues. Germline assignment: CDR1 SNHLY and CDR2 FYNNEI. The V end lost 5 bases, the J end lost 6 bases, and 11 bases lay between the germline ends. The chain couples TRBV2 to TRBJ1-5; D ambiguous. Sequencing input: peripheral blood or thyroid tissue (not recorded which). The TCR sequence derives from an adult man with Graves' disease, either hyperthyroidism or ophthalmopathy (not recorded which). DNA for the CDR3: TGTGCCAGCAGTCAAATTTCCACTCAGCCCCAGCATTTT. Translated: CASSQISTQPQHF.